The 24 T cell receptor beta chains reported below all come from one sample, sequenced in a study of T cells after yellow fever vaccination. Each CDR3 protein is one row after TCRdb ran MiXCR on the 5' RACE reads. This sample has 500,000 to 650,000 distinct CDR3 sequences; 12% occur once, and the top ten carry under 15%. The specimen was PBMCs, collected on the day of the yellow fever booster vaccination. The receptor source for this set is a man younger than 45 who received the YFV17D yellow fever vaccine.

This clonotype was found a few times. The J gene is TRBJ1-1, the V gene TRBV7-6; D not resolved. Trimming shortened V by 0 bases and J by 4 bases, and 15 bases separated the two germline ends. This CDR3 has 16 residues. Germline V CDR1 and CDR2: SGHVS, FNYEAQ. The CDR3 loop reads CASSLADGYLVTEAFF. In DNA form, the CDR3 reads TGTGCCAGCAGCTTAGCCGACGGGTATCTGGTCACTGAAGCTTTCTTT.

This clonotype was recorded a few times. The chain carries TRBV4-2 and TRBJ2-2; 11 nucleotides agree with TRBD2. The CDR3 runs to 17 residues. Germline lookup yields CDR1 LGHNA and CDR2 YNFKEQ. With V trimmed by 3 bases and J by 7 bases, 10 bases remained unmatched. CDR3 sequence reads: CASSQEALAGVHGELFF. The CDR3 region has the DNA TGTGCCAGCAGCCAGGAGGCACTAGCGGGAGTACACGGGGAGCTGTTTTTT.

V and J are TRBV9 and TRBJ2-2, with a weak D call TRBD1 (6 bases). Germline V CDR1 and CDR2: SGDLS, YYNGEE. The CDR3 totals 14 residues. V was shortened by 0 bases and J by 6 bases, with 9 bases between the two germline ends. CDR3 loop: CASSVASGAGELFF. In DNA, the CDR3 is TGTGCCAGCAGCGTAGCTTCAGGGGCCGGGGAGCTGTTTTTT.

Ten or more counts support this clonotype. The chain combines TRBV5-1 with TRBJ2-5; no clear D gene. V was cut by 2 bases and J by 5 bases, with 10 bases left in between. This CDR3 is built from 13 residues. Germline CDR1 reads SGHRS; CDR2 reads YFSETQ. The CDR3 sequence is CASSFGPGETQYF. In nucleotides, the CDR3 is TGCGCCAGCAGCTTTGGGCCCGGGGAGACCCAGTACTTC.

The table lists this clonotype with a few counts. V usage is TRBV20-1 and J usage is TRBJ2-7, with D perhaps TRBD2 (6 bases). Germline-derived CDR1 and CDR2 are DFQATT and SNEGSKA (reference sequence). V lost 0 bases and J lost 5, with 20 bases in between. This CDR3 region has 16 residues. CDR3 sequence: CSARDVAGIDGHEQYF. The CDR3 DNA follows: TGCAGTGCTAGAGATGTGGCGGGAATCGACGGGCACGAGCAGTACTTC.

This clonotype has a handful of counts. The rearrangement links TRBV6-2 or TRBV6-3 to TRBJ2-7; 8 bases map to TRBD1. Unmatched junction bases numbered 9, after V lost 8 bases and J lost 3 bases. Germline V lookup: CDR1 MNHEY, CDR2 SVGEGT. The CDR3 totals 14 residues. For the CDR3, the DNA is TGTGCCAGCCGAATAAGAGGACAGGGCTACGAGCAGTACTTC. Translated, it gives CASRIRGQGYEQYF.

This clonotype turned up a few times. V is TRBV7-6 and J is TRBJ2-3; 7 nucleotides align to TRBD2. Germline V lookup: CDR1 SGHVS, CDR2 FNYEAQ. After removal of 5 bases from V and 6 bases from J, the junction contained 14 bases not matched to a gene. The CDR3 consists of 16 residues. The CDR3 sequence is CASSLPGGRAADTQYF. The CDR3 region has the DNA TGTGCCAGCAGCCTCCCCGGGGGGAGGGCCGCGGATACGCAGTATTTT.

V and J are TRBV10-2 and TRBJ1-2; the match to TRBD1 covers 7 bases. J gave up 4 bases and V 4 bases, and 12 bases lay outside the gene matches. The V gene's germline CDR1 is WSHSY and CDR2 SAAADI. The CDR3 has 16 residues. The CDR3 protein is CASSGTGSNSLYGYTF. The CDR3 bases are TGCGCCAGCAGTGGGACAGGCTCGAATTCTCTCTATGGCTACACCTTC.

This rearrangement joins TRBV23-1 to TRBJ2-1; possible D gene TRBD2, 5 bases. TRBV23-1 qualifies as an ORF whose function is uncertain. The CDR3 runs to 20 residues. The V end lost 6 bases, the J end lost 3 bases, and 30 bases lay between the germline ends. The CDR3 DNA follows: TGCGCCAGCAGACCGATGGGTCGGCTAGCCACGGGAAGGATCTACAATGAGCAGTTCTTC. Its protein product is CASRPMGRLATGRIYNEQFF.

This chain joins TRBV7-2 and TRBJ2-4, with D possibly being TRBD1 (5 bases). V lost 1 base to trimming and J lost 0 bases, with 10 bases between them. The germline gives CDR1 SGHTA, CDR2 FQGNSA. CDR3 length: 16 residues. CDR3 loop: CASSLGQSSAKNIQYF. The CDR3 DNA reads TGTGCCAGCAGCTTAGGACAGAGCTCAGCCAAAAACATTCAGTACTTC.

CDR3 nucleotides: TGTGCCAGCCTCCGGGACGGCACCGGGGAGCTGTTTTTT. Translation gives CASLRDGTGELFF. The rearrangement links TRBV2 to TRBJ2-2; D is possibly TRBD1 or TRBD2 (5 bases each). The CDR3 is made up of 13 amino acids. CDR1 is SNHLY, CDR2 FYNNEI, per germline. V was pared by 8 bases and J by 4 bases, with 11 bases between.

The gene calls are TRBV12-3 or TRBV12-4 and TRBJ1-5; D gene ambiguous. V lost 7 bases and J lost 7, with 14 bases in between. The length of the CDR3 is 13 residues. The CDR3 DNA follows: TGTGCCAGCACCCCCAGGTTTGGGCAGCCCCAGCATTTT. Its translation: CASTPRFGQPQHF.

This clonotype turned up a few times. This chain uses TRBV3-1 with TRBJ1-1; D perhaps matches TRBD1 (5 bases). Germline V CDR1 and CDR2: LGHDT, YNNKEL (reference sequence). The CDR3 is made up of 16 amino acids. Trimming left V 1 base short and J 1 base short, with 13 bases between. CDR3 DNA sequence: TGTGCCAGCAGCCAAGGGATCCGAGACAGGAACACTGAAGCTTTCTTT. It encodes CASSQGIRDRNTEAFF.

This clonotype showed up just a few times. The rearrangement uses TRBV28 and TRBJ1-1; the match to TRBD1 covers 8 bases. V was clipped by 4 bases and J by 6 bases; unmatched bases: 7. The CDR3 has 14 residues. Germline lookup yields CDR1 MDHEN and CDR2 SYDVKM. CDR3 sequence reads: CASSSQGARPEAFF. CDR3 nucleotide sequence: TGTGCCAGCAGTTCCCAGGGGGCGCGCCCTGAAGCTTTCTTT.

The chain carries TRBV5-1 and TRBJ1-2; the D is unclear. CDR1 is SGHRS, CDR2 YFSETQ, per germline. CDR3 length: 14 residues. With 0 bases removed from V and 6 bases from J, the gap between germline ends came to 12 bases. CDR3 sequence: CASSLGARDDGYTF. The CDR3 DNA reads TGCGCCAGCAGCTTGGGGGCCAGAGACGATGGCTACACCTTC.

The chain is built from TRBV9 and TRBJ1-2, with D possibly TRBD1 on 6 matching bases. Germline V lookup: CDR1 SGDLS, CDR2 YYNGEE. V was clipped by 3 bases and J by 7 bases, with 22 bases between them. The CDR3 sequence is 16 residues long. The CDR3 here is CASSGRSGGPVAGYTF. DNA of the CDR3: TGTGCCAGCAGCGGTCGTAGCGGGGGGCCAGTAGCTGGCTACACCTTC.

This clonotype was observed a handful of times. The chain recombines TRBV5-1 with TRBJ2-1; no reliable D call. CDR3 length equals 11 residues. CDR1 is SGHRS, CDR2 YFSETQ, per germline. Trimming cost V 5 bases and J 5 bases, with 5 bases left between them. The CDR3 loop reads CASRYNNEQFF. The DNA for the CDR3 is TGCGCCAGCAGATACAACAATGAGCAGTTCTTC.

This clonotype was counted a few times. The gene calls are TRBV15 and TRBJ1-4; unclear D gene. The V gene lost 0 bases and the J gene lost 0 bases, with 11 bases spanning the gap. This CDR3 is 17 amino acids long. CDR1 and CDR2 from the germline V gene are LNHNV and YYDKDF (reference sequence). CDR3 sequence (DNA): TGTGCCACCAGCAGAGAGATACCCGAAGCAACTAATGAAAAACTGTTTTTT. Its protein is CATSREIPEATNEKLFF.

This clonotype appeared a few times. The rearrangement joins TRBV6-2 or TRBV6-3 to TRBJ1-5, with TRBD1 matching 9 bases. Trimming took 5 bases from V and 2 from J; bases not matched to a gene: 13. The V gene's germline CDR1 is MNHEY and CDR2 SVGEGT. The CDR3 contains 18 residues. As DNA, the CDR3 is TGTGCCAGCAGTAAAGCTTTTTCGGGACAGGGACGCAATCAGCCCCAGCATTTT. This codes for CASSKAFSGQGRNQPQHF.

This clonotype has a handful of counts. The rearrangement links TRBV5-1 to TRBJ1-4; TRBD1 is a possible D gene (6 bases). This CDR3 has 14 residues. Trimming cost V 4 bases and J 8 bases, with 15 bases left between them. Germline V gene sequence: CDR1 SGHRS, CDR2 YFSETQ. CDR3 nucleotides: TGCGCCAGCAGCCGAGGACAGCCTGGGGAAAAACTGTTTTTT. It translates to CASSRGQPGEKLFF.

The genes are TRBV6-5 and TRBJ2-5, with 8 bases that match TRBD2. Trimming took 3 bases from V and 0 from J; bases not matched to a gene: 9. CDR3 length equals 17 residues. Germline V gene data show CDR1 as MNHEY and CDR2 as SVGAGI. This CDR3 is CASSYPTSGTYQETQYF. The CDR3 DNA sequence: TGTGCCAGCAGTTATCCAACTAGCGGAACGTACCAAGAGACCCAGTACTTC.

The V call is TRBV18, the J call TRBJ2-7; perhaps TRBD1 as D (7 bases). Germline CDR1 is KGHSH and CDR2 is LQKENI. This CDR3 is 17 amino acids long. V lost 0 bases and J 4 bases, leaving 19 bases between the germline ends. This CDR3 reads CASSPPNRGGGGYEQYF. For the CDR3, the DNA is TGTGCCAGCTCACCACCGAACAGGGGCGGAGGGGGTTACGAGCAGTACTTC.

The gene calls are TRBV20-1 and TRBJ2-7, with D possibly matching TRBD2 (6 bases). CDR1 DFQATT and CDR2 SNEGSKA come from the germline V gene (reference sequence). The CDR3 loop spans 13 amino acids. V gave up 6 bases and J gave up 1 base, with 13 bases separating them. The DNA for the CDR3 is TGCAGTGCGCAGCTCGGGACTTCCTACGAGCAGTACTTC. It codes for CSAQLGTSYEQYF.

This clonotype was observed a handful of times. V gene TRBV9 combines with J gene TRBJ2-3; the D is unclear. Trimming removed 3 bases at V and 0 bases at J, with 8 bases between. Germline CDR1 and CDR2: SGDLS and YYNGEE. This CDR3 comprises 14 residues. The CDR3 sequence: CASSARKSTDTQYF. The CDR3 DNA sequence: TGTGCCAGCAGCGCACGCAAGAGCACAGATACGCAGTATTTT.